In its sample, the clone carrying this T cell receptor beta chain was seen a few times. The data originate from a study of PD-L1 blockade in urothelial cancer. Described time point: pretreatment peripheral blood. The patients had locally advanced or metastatic urothelial carcinoma. Each patient gave between 1 and 8 samples of peripheral blood mononuclear cells, which were collected pretreatment and during treatment. Every PCR received spiked-in synthetic TCR analog templates. Sequencing used immunoSEQ multiplex PCR; TCRdb keeps in-frame clones, though not all of them. The sample comprises roughly 63,000 clones, more than 80% of which are singletons, and roughly 5% rests with the top ten. The germline V gene has CDR1 SEHNR and CDR2 FQNEAQ (reference sequence). Trimming stripped 5 bases from V and 6 bases from J, with 20 bases between. The CDR3 totals 15 residues.

The material was PBMCs, obtained around atezolizumab (anti-PD-L1) treatment. The TCR originated in a man aged 70 or older with urothelial cancer. The chain recombines TRBV7-9 with TRBJ2-7; D perhaps matches TRBD1 (7 bases). The CDR3 DNA is TGTGCCAGCAGCGAACCCCCGGCAGGGGGAGGCGAGCAGTACTTC. It yields the protein CASSEPPAGGGEQYF.